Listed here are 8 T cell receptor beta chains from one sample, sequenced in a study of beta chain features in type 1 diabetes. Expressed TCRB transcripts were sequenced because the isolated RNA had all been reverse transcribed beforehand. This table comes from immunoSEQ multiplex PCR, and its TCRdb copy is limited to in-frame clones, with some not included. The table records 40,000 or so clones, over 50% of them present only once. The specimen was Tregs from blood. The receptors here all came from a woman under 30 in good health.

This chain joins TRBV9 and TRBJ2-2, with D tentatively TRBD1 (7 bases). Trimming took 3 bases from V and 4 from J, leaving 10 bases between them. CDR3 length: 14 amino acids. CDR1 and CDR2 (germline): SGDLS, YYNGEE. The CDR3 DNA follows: TGTGCCAGCAGCGCGCAGGGGGGCACCGGGGAGCTGTTTTTT. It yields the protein CASSAQGGTGELFF.

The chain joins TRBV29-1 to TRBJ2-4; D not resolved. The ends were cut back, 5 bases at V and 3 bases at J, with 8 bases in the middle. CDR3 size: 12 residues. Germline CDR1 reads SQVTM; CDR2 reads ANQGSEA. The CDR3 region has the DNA TGCAGCGTTCGAGTCAACAAAAACATTCAGTACTTC. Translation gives CSVRVNKNIQYF.

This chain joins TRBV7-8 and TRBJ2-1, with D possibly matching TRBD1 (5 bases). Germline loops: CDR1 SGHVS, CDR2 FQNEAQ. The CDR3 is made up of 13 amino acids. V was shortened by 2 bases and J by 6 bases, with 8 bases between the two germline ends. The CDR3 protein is CASSLFRVNEQFF. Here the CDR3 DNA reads TGTGCCAGCAGCTTATTCAGGGTCAATGAGCAGTTCTTC.

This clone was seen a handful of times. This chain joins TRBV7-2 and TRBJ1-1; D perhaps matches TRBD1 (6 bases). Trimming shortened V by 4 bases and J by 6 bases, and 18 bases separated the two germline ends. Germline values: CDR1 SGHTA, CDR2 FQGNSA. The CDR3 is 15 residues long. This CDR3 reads CASSYDGTPRAEAFF. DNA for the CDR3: TGTGCCAGCAGCTATGACGGGACACCTAGGGCTGAAGCTTTCTTT.

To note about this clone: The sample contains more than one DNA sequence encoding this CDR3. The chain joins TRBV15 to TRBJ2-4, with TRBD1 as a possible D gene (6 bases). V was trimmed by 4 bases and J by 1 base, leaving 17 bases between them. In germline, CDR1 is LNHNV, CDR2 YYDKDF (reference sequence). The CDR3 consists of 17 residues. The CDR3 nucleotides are TGTGCCACCAGCAACCACCGACAGGCCGGGGCCAAAAACATTCAGTACTTC. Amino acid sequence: CATSNHRQAGAKNIQYF.

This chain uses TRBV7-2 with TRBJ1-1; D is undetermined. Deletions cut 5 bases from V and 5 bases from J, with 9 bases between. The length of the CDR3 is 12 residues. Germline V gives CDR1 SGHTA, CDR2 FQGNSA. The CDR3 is CASSVVRTEAFF. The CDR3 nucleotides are TGTGCCAGCAGCGTCGTGAGGACTGAAGCTTTCTTT.

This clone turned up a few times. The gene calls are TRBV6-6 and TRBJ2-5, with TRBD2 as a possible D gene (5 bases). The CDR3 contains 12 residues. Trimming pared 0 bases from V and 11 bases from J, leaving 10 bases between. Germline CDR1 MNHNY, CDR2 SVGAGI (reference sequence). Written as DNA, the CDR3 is TGTGCCAGCAGTTACTCGAGGGAACTACAGTACTTC. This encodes CASSYSRELQYF.

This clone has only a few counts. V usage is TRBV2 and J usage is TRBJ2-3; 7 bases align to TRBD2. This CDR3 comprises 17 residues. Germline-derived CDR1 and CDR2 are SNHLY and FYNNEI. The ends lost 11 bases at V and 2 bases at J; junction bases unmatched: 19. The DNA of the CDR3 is TGTGCCGTCGACAGTCTCGGACTAGTCGGACCCACAGATACGCAGTATTTT. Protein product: CAVDSLGLVGPTDTQYF.